A single sample gave rise to the 21 T cell receptor beta chains below, sequenced in a study of beta chain features in type 1 diabetes. The whole isolated RNA underwent reverse transcription, so sequencing captured expressed TCRB transcripts. Assay: immunoSEQ multiplex PCR; the TCRdb copy retains only in-frame clones and omits some. The table includes about 410,000 clones, around 13% detected once. The specimen sequenced was naive CD4+ T cells from blood. These receptors originate from a man aged 30 to 39 in good health.

The chain employs TRBV30 and TRBJ1-2, with a weak D call TRBD1 (6 bases). The CDR3 is 13 residues long. V was pared by 1 base and J by 8 bases, with 14 bases between. The V gene's germline CDR1 is GTSNPN and CDR2 SVGIG (reference sequence). CDR3: CAWSGQDARGYTF. In DNA, the CDR3 is TGTGCCTGGAGTGGACAGGACGCCAGAGGCTACACCTTC.

This clone was counted between two and nine times. J is TRBJ1-6 and V is TRBV7-2; unclear D gene. Trimming removed 1 base from V and 8 bases from J, with 9 bases in between. Germline V gene data show CDR1 as SGHTA and CDR2 as FQGNSA. The CDR3 totals 14 residues. In DNA, the CDR3 is TGTGCCAGCAGCTTAGTGTGGAGGGATTCACCCCTCCACTTT. It is translated as CASSLVWRDSPLHF. Based on the CDR3 plus reference TRBV7-2 and TRBJ1-6, the full variable domain is GAGVSQSPSNKVTEKGKDVELRCDPISGHTALYWYRQSLGQGLEFLIYFQGNSAPDKSGLPSDRFSAERTGGSVSTLTIQRTQQEDSAVYLCASSLVWRDSPLHFGNGTRLTVT.

The rearrangement joins TRBV20-1 to TRBJ2-7; D remains ambiguous. Germline loops: CDR1 DFQATT, CDR2 SNEGSKA (reference sequence). The ends were cut back, 6 bases at V and 6 bases at J, with 12 bases in the middle. The CDR3 runs 11 residues. CDR3 sequence (DNA): TGCAGTGCCCACATCACCTTCGAGCAGTACGTC. Protein product: CSAHITFEQYV.

The chain links TRBV30 to TRBJ2-5, with D perhaps matching TRBD2 (5 bases). The CDR3 is 12 residues long. Germline CDR1 GTSNPN, CDR2 SVGIG (reference sequence). V shed 0 bases and J shed 5 bases, with 7 bases lying between them. The DNA for the CDR3 is TGTGCCTGGAGTGTGAGGGCGGAGACCCAGTACTTC. Its translation is CAWSVRAETQYF.

The CDR3 coding sequence is TGTGCCAGTAGGACTCTTTCGGGCGTAGGCTACACCTTC. Its protein product is CASRTLSGVGYTF. The gene calls are TRBV19 and TRBJ1-2; D gene uncertain. The CDR3 runs 13 residues. Trimming took off 6 bases at V and 8 bases at J, with 16 bases between the two ends. Per germline, CDR1 LNHDA and CDR2 SQIVND (reference sequence).

The chain carries TRBV4-1 and TRBJ2-6; 9 bases agree with TRBD1. V trimming: 1 base; J trimming: 2 bases; junction bases outside the gene matches: 9. The CDR3 spans 19 residues. Germline assignment: CDR1 MGHRA and CDR2 YSYEKL. The CDR3 DNA reads as TGCGCCAGCAGCCAAGGAAAGGGACAGGGCACTACTGGGGCCAACGTCCTGACTTTC. Protein sequence: CASSQGKGQGTTGANVLTF.

This clone was counted a few times. This chain connects TRBV18 to TRBJ2-5; perhaps TRBD1 as D (5 bases). The CDR3 runs 13 residues. The germline V gene has CDR1 KGHSH and CDR2 LQKENI. V lost 3 bases to trimming and J lost 8 bases, with 13 bases between them. The chain's CDR3 is CASSPIGQGTQYF. The CDR3 nucleotides read TGTGCCAGCTCACCTATAGGCCAGGGAACCCAGTACTTC.

The genes are TRBV21-1 and TRBJ2-3. TRBV21-1 is a listed pseudogene. CDR3 length equals 15 residues. CDR3 protein: CASNPGADSTDTQYF. CDR3 in DNA: TGTGCCAGCAACCCCGGGGCCGATAGCACAGATACGCAGTATTTT.

This clone was seen a handful of times. The CDR3 DNA reads as TGCAGCGTGGGCGATGGTACCAATCAGCCCCAGCATTTT. Its protein is CSVGDGTNQPQHF. The chain has TRBV29-1 and TRBJ1-5; D gene uncertain. The germline V and J ends were trimmed by 6 bases and 3 bases, with 12 bases remaining between them. The CDR3 loop spans 13 amino acids. CDR1 SQVTM and CDR2 ANQGSEA come from the germline V gene.

V gene TRBV30 combines with J gene TRBJ2-1, with 8 bases matching TRBD2. CDR1 and CDR2 (germline): GTSNPN, SVGIG (reference sequence). V gave up 0 bases and J gave up 0 bases; unmatched junction bases: 7. This CDR3 comprises 17 residues. The CDR3 nucleotides read TGTGCCTGGAGTGTACGGGGGGGCGGTAGCTCCTACAATGAGCAGTTCTTC. Residues: CAWSVRGGGSSYNEQFF.

The table lists this clone with a few counts. The chain joins TRBV30 to TRBJ2-3, with TRBD2 matching 7 bases. The CDR3 runs to 13 residues. Germline CDR1 and CDR2: GTSNPN and SVGIG (reference sequence). V trimming: 5 bases; J trimming: 2 bases; junction bases outside the gene matches: 4. CDR3 sequence (DNA): TGTGCCTGGGCAGCGGGGTTCACAGATACGCAGTATTTT. Translating gives CAWAAGFTDTQYF.

This rearrangement joins TRBV4-1 to TRBJ2-3, with D uncertain. There are 13 residues in the CDR3. Trimming removed 0 bases from V and 4 bases from J, with 5 bases in between. Germline-derived CDR1 and CDR2 are MGHRA and YSYEKL. The CDR3 nucleotides are TGCGCCAGCAGCCAAGAGGAAGCAGATACGCAGTATTTT. Translated: CASSQEEADTQYF.

The chain recombines TRBV19 with TRBJ1-2, with D tentatively TRBD1 (5 bases). The germline V gene has CDR1 LNHDA and CDR2 SQIVND (reference sequence). The CDR3 runs to 16 residues. The V end lost 5 bases, the J end lost 0 bases, and 16 bases lay between the germline ends. The CDR3 nucleotides are TGTGCCAGTAGTCCCGGGACGGCGATAGCTAACTATGGCTACACCTTC. This translates into CASSPGTAIANYGYTF.

CDR3 sequence (DNA): TGTGCCAGCAGCCCTACAGGGGGTGAGACTGAAGCTTTCTTT. This translates into CASSPTGGETEAFF. The chain recombines TRBV4-2 with TRBJ1-1; TRBD1 matches 8 bases. The V and J ends lost 4 bases and 5 bases, in that order; junction bases with no gene match: 6. This CDR3 has 14 residues. The germline CDR1 and CDR2 sequences are LGHNA and YNFKEQ.

The J gene is TRBJ1-1, the V gene TRBV30; a weak D match, TRBD1 (6 bases). The CDR3 length is 13 residues. Per germline, CDR1 GTSNPN and CDR2 SVGIG (reference sequence). V was clipped by 2 bases and J by 10 bases, with 17 bases between them. The CDR3 region is CAWSRGVQEGAFF. The CDR3 coding sequence is TGTGCCTGGAGTAGGGGGGTCCAGGAGGGAGCTTTCTTT.

This clone was detected only a few times. The J gene is TRBJ2-1, the V gene TRBV6-5; 12 bases align to TRBD2. V dropped 6 bases and J dropped 4; count of bases not matched to a gene: 1. CDR3 length: 14 residues. CDR1 is MNHEY, CDR2 SVGAGI, per germline. Here the CDR3 reads CASRGLAGYNEQFF. CDR3 in DNA: TGTGCCAGCAGAGGACTAGCGGGATACAATGAGCAGTTCTTC.

The genes are TRBV5-1 and TRBJ2-3, with D maybe TRBD2 (5 bases). V was clipped by 3 bases and J by 5 bases, with 13 bases between them. Germline V gives CDR1 SGHRS, CDR2 YFSETQ. The CDR3 runs to 14 residues. The DNA of the CDR3 is TGCGCCAGCAGCTCGGGATCGGCCAGAGATACGCAGTATTTT. Translating gives CASSSGSARDTQYF.

V usage is TRBV7-9 and J usage is TRBJ1-2; TRBD1 matches at 7 bases. V gave up 7 bases and J gave up 8 bases; unmatched junction bases: 7. The CDR3 is made up of 12 amino acids. Germline CDR1 SEHNR, CDR2 FQNEAQ (reference sequence). CDR3 sequence reads: CASNGQVEGYTF. CDR3 nucleotide sequence: TGTGCCAGCAACGGACAGGTGGAAGGCTACACCTTC.

The chain joins TRBV13 to TRBJ1-4; D remains ambiguous. The V gene's germline CDR1 is PRHDT and CDR2 FYEKMQ (reference sequence). The CDR3 is 14 amino acids. Between the trimmed V and J ends, which lost 0 bases and 4 bases, there was a span of 6 bases. CDR3: CASSLGGNNEKLFF. CDR3 sequence (DNA): TGTGCCAGCAGCTTAGGGGGGAATAATGAAAAACTGTTTTTT.

This clone appeared a few times. This chain joins TRBV7-2 and TRBJ2-3; 14 bases fit TRBD2. Germline lookup yields CDR1 SGHTA and CDR2 FQGNSA. The CDR3 is 16 residues long. Unmatched junction bases numbered 9, after V lost 9 bases and J lost 4 bases. The CDR3, as DNA: TGTGCCAGTAGACTAGCGGGAGGGAATGAGGCAGATACGCAGTATTTT. Amino acids: CASRLAGGNEADTQYF.

This clone was seen only a few times. The J gene is TRBJ1-4, the V gene TRBV7-9; D is unresolved. Germline V gene lookup returns CDR1 SEHNR and CDR2 FQNEAQ (reference sequence). V was shortened by 5 bases and J by 7 bases, with 5 bases between the two germline ends. The CDR3 is made up of 11 amino acids. CDR3 in amino acids: CASSNLEKLFF. As DNA, the CDR3 is TGTGCCAGCAGCAACCTTGAAAAACTGTTTTTT. Using reference TRBV7-9 and TRBJ1-4 for the parts outside the CDR3, the full variable domain is DTGVSQNPRHKITKRGQNVTFRCDPISEHNRLYWYRQTLGQGPEFLTYFQNEAQLEKSRLLSDRFSAERPKGSFSTLEIQRTEQGDSAMYLCASSNLEKLFFGSGTQLSVL.